The 10 T cell receptor beta chains reported below all come from one sample, sequenced in a study of cytomegalovirus exposure and HLA in healthy donors. Use of 60 Vbeta and 13 Jbeta primers characterized the PCR. The protocol was immunoSEQ multiplex PCR, while the TCRdb copy is restricted to in-frame clones and leaves out a portion. The sample lists 60,000 to 85,000 clones; roughly 79% were seen once. The sequenced sample was PBMCs. All receptors derive from a man between 35 and 55 years old in good health and CMV-seronegative.

The CDR3 here is CASSPGGPPETQYF. CDR3 DNA sequence: TGTGCCAGCAGCCCCGGGGGGCCCCCAGAGACCCAGTACTTC. V is TRBV7-3 and J is TRBJ2-5, with D maybe TRBD2 (7 bases). The V gene lost 5 bases and the J gene lost 4 bases, with 14 bases spanning the gap. This CDR3 contains 14 residues. CDR1 and CDR2 (germline): SGHTA, FQGTGA.

The chain couples TRBV7-8 to TRBJ1-1, with 9 bases that match TRBD1. V was clipped by 6 bases and J by 4 bases; unmatched bases: 9. The germline V gene has CDR1 SGHVS and CDR2 FQNEAQ. The CDR3 loop spans 15 amino acids. DNA for the CDR3: TGTGCCAGCAGGCCCGGACAGGGGTTGGGCACTGAAGCTTTCTTT. Translation gives CASRPGQGLGTEAFF.

V is TRBV9 and J is TRBJ2-7; perhaps TRBD2 as D (5 bases). This CDR3 has 13 residues. CDR1 is SGDLS and CDR2 is YYNGEE in the germline V gene. Deletions cut 0 bases from V and 3 bases from J, with 7 bases between. The CDR3 loop is CASSVDGSYEQYF. CDR3 bases: TGTGCCAGCAGCGTAGATGGGAGCTACGAGCAGTACTTC.

The V and J genes are TRBV28 and TRBJ2-7, with D unresolved. This CDR3 has 11 residues. V was pared by 8 bases and J by 3 bases, with 8 bases between. Per germline, CDR1 MDHEN and CDR2 SYDVKM. CDR3 sequence: CASLQNYEQYF. The CDR3 nucleotides read TGTGCCAGCCTACAGAACTACGAGCAGTACTTC.

A few counts support this clone. This chain links TRBV5-1 with TRBJ1-5; tentatively, D is TRBD1 (5 bases). The germline V gene has CDR1 SGHRS and CDR2 YFSETQ. Trimming left V 1 base short and J 0 bases short, with 8 bases between. This CDR3 region has 15 residues. The CDR3 spells CASSLRGDSNQPQHF. CDR3 coding DNA: TGCGCCAGCAGCTTGAGGGGCGATAGCAATCAGCCCCAGCATTTT.

This clone was observed a handful of times. CDR3 sequence reads: CASSLGVPGANVLTF. DNA of the CDR3: TGTGCCAGCAGCTTGGGAGTACCAGGGGCCAACGTCCTGACTTTC. V and J are TRBV7-3 and TRBJ2-6, with TRBD2 as a possible D gene (5 bases). V was trimmed by 3 bases and J by 4 bases, leaving 10 bases between them. Germline V lookup: CDR1 SGHTA, CDR2 FQGTGA. This CDR3 has 15 residues.

The chain couples TRBV27 to TRBJ1-3, with 9 bases that match TRBD1. Losses at the gene ends were 0 bases for V and 14 bases for J; bases not matched to a gene: 5. CDR3 length equals 13 residues. Germline lookup yields CDR1 MNHEY and CDR2 SMNVEV (reference sequence). The CDR3 coding sequence is TGTGCCAGCAGTTTATCGGGGGGACAGGGCCTATATTTT. It yields the protein CASSLSGGQGLYF.

As concerns this clone: One junction end disagrees with the germline gene, perhaps due to a read error. The chain links TRBV6-5 to TRBJ1-1, with TRBD1 matching over 9 bases. Germline CDR1 is MNHEY and CDR2 is SVGAGI. This CDR3 comprises 15 residues. CDR3 DNA: TGTGCTAGCAGTGGGACAGGGAGGGCGAACACTGAAGCTTTCTTT. This encodes CASSGTGRANTEAFF.

The chain couples TRBV2 to TRBJ2-3; D not certain. The CDR3 extends over 14 amino acids. Germline V CDR1 and CDR2: SNHLY, FYNNEI. Trimming left V 1 base short and J 2 bases short, with 7 bases between. CDR3 sequence: CASSEGQVTDTQYF. As DNA, the CDR3 is TGTGCCAGCAGTGAAGGCCAGGTCACAGATACGCAGTATTTT.

The rearrangement uses TRBV28 and TRBJ2-7; 9 bases are a match to TRBD1. The germline V gene encodes CDR1 MDHEN and CDR2 SYDVKM. This CDR3 is built from 13 residues. Trimming cost V 2 bases and J 6 bases; bases outside gene matches: 2. The CDR3 DNA is TGTGCCAGCAGTTTAGGGACAGGGCGCGAGCAGTACTTC. It translates to CASSLGTGREQYF.